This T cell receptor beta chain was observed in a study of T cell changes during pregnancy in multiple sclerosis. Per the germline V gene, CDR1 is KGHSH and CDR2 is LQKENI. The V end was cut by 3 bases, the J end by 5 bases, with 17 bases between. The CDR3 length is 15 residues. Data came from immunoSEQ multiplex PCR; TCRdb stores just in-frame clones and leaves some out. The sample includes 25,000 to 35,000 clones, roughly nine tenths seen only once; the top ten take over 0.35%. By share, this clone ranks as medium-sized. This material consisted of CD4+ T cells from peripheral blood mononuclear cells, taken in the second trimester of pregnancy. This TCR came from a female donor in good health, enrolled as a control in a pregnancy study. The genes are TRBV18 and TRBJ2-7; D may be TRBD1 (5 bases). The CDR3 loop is CASSPLPRGTDEQYF. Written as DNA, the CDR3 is TGTGCCAGCTCACCCCTCCCAAGGGGAACGGACGAGCAGTACTTC.